This T cell receptor (beta chain) comes out of a study of blood T cell repertoires in COVID-19. Study as a whole: Samples taken during acute and convalescent COVID-19 were collected in the United States, Italy and Spain. T cells, B-cell-depleted T cells, or PBMCs supplied cDNA or gDNA.

As handled by the study authors: Amplified reference gene primers provided the basis for estimating nucleated cell counts. TCRdb's copy holds only in-frame clones and misses some; the assay was immunoSEQ multiplex PCR. The V and J calls and clone size come from that table; D and trimming were worked out from the DNA. This repertoire shows around 200,000 clones, roughly 76% found once; its top ten account for roughly 5%. The V and J ends lost 2 bases and 6 bases, in that order; junction bases with no gene match: 6. Looked up from germline, CDR1 is MNHEY and CDR2 is SMNVEV (reference sequence). This CDR3 comprises 14 residues.

The origin of this receptor is a human donor in a cohort sampled during active COVID-19. The chain recombines TRBV27 with TRBJ2-7; TRBD1 aligns across 8 bases. Sequenced sample: peripheral blood. CDR3 nucleotide sequence: TGTGCCAGCAGTTTAGTTCAGGGGGCGGGCGAGCAGTACTTC. It encodes CASSLVQGAGEQYF.